What follows are 28 T cell receptor beta chains derived from one specimen sequenced in a study of cytomegalovirus exposure and HLA in healthy donors. Primers: 60 Vbeta forward and 13 Jbeta reverse. The assay was immunoSEQ multiplex PCR, and TCRdb's table has in-frame clones only and misses some. Here the sample spans about 120,000 clones, 76% being singletons. The sequenced sample was PBMCs. Receptors originate from a woman aged 40 to 50 in good health and CMV-seropositive.

The chain has TRBV25-1 and TRBJ2-1; tentative D call: TRBD1 (5 bases). The CDR3 is 16 amino acids. Germline V gene sequence: CDR1 MGHDK, CDR2 SYGVNS. The V and J ends lost 3 bases and 2 bases respectively, with 14 bases between them. In DNA form, the CDR3 reads TGTGCCAGCAGTGAGGCAGGGTGGAGCACCTACAATGAGCAGTTCTTC. Its translation is CASSEAGWSTYNEQFF. Looking up the rest from reference TRBV25-1 and TRBJ2-1 gives the full variable domain: EADIYQTPRYLVIGTGKKITLECSQTMGHDKMYWYQQDPGMELHLIHYSYGVNSTEKGDLSSESTVSRIRTEHFPLTLESARPSHTSQYLCASSEAGWSTYNEQFFGPGTRLTVL.

The rearrangement links TRBV25-1 to TRBJ1-1; D may be TRBD1 (5 bases). The germline CDR1 and CDR2 sequences are MGHDK and SYGVNS. The CDR3 is 12 amino acids. The V gene lost 6 bases and the J gene lost 2 bases, with 7 bases spanning the gap. The CDR3 is CASRGPNTEAFF. DNA of the CDR3: TGTGCCAGCAGGGGGCCTAACACTGAAGCTTTCTTT.

The J gene is TRBJ2-7, the V gene TRBV7-2; D is possibly TRBD1 (5 bases). This CDR3 has 14 residues. Trimming stripped 3 bases from V and 0 bases from J, with 9 bases between. Germline loops: CDR1 SGHTA, CDR2 FQGNSA. The CDR3 protein is CASSLGRLSYEQYF. Written as DNA, the CDR3 is TGTGCCAGCAGCTTGGGGCGGCTCTCCTACGAGCAGTACTTC.

This chain connects TRBV7-6 to TRBJ2-7; 7 bases map to TRBD2. Trimming at V came to 5 bases and at J to 0 bases, leaving 10 bases not matched to a gene. Germline V lookup: CDR1 SGHVS, CDR2 FNYEAQ. The CDR3 covers 16 residues. The CDR3 loop reads CASSRGAGSSSYEQYF. For the CDR3, the DNA is TGTGCCAGCAGCAGAGGAGCGGGGAGTAGCTCCTACGAGCAGTACTTC.

The CDR3 region is CASSPGTGNNEQFF. The CDR3 bases are TGCGCCAGCAGCCCCGGGACTGGGAACAATGAGCAGTTCTTC. This chain links TRBV5-1 with TRBJ2-1; the D gene is possibly TRBD2 (6 bases). V lost 4 bases, J lost 5 bases, and 13 bases lay in between. There are 14 residues in the CDR3. Germline V gives CDR1 SGHRS, CDR2 YFSETQ.

This clone was recorded only once. This rearrangement joins TRBV5-6 to TRBJ1-2; D perhaps matches TRBD1 (5 bases). Germline V gene sequence: CDR1 SGHDT, CDR2 YYEEEE. CDR3 size: 15 residues. Trimming took 6 bases from V and 3 from J, leaving 18 bases between them. Here the CDR3 reads CASILLVGEDYGYTF. As DNA, the CDR3 is TGTGCCAGCATCCTCCTGGTGGGGGAGGACTATGGCTACACCTTC.

This clone was detected a few times. This chain links TRBV6-6 with TRBJ1-1, with a tentative D call TRBD1 (5 bases). V lost 4 bases to trimming and J lost 6 bases, with 9 bases between them. The germline V gene encodes CDR1 MNHNY and CDR2 SVGAGI (reference sequence). The CDR3 consists of 12 residues. CDR3 in DNA: TGTGCCAGCAGTTCAGGGAGGGCTGAAGCTTTCTTT. This codes for CASSSGRAEAFF.

This clone was detected only a few times. The CDR3 region has the DNA TGTGCCAGTAGTGAGAGACAGCCGAATCAGCCCCAGCATTTT. It is translated as CASSERQPNQPQHF. The chain employs TRBV19 and TRBJ1-5; D perhaps matches TRBD1 (5 bases). CDR1 and CDR2 (germline): LNHDA, SQIVND (reference sequence). CDR3 length: 14 amino acids. Between the trimmed V and J ends, which lost 5 bases and 4 bases, there was a span of 12 bases. Based on the CDR3 plus reference TRBV19 and TRBJ1-5, the full variable domain is DGGITQSPKYLFRKEGQNVTLSCEQNLNHDAMYWYRQDPGQGLRLIYYSQIVNDFQKGDIAEGYSVSREKKESFPLTVTSAQKNPTAFYLCASSERQPNQPQHFGDGTRLSIL.

This clone appeared a few times. This sequence joins TRBV7-3 and TRBJ1-2; 7 bases align to TRBD1. This CDR3 has 14 amino acids. Germline CDR1 is SGHTA and CDR2 is FQGTGA. The J segment lost 8 bases and the V segment lost 0 bases, leaving 6 bases of the junction unmatched. CDR3 sequence: CASSLTQGVGGYTF. As DNA, the CDR3 is TGTGCCAGCAGCTTAACGCAGGGGGTAGGGGGCTACACCTTC.

The chain has TRBV5-1 and TRBJ2-3; 7 bases fit TRBD1. The V gene end was trimmed by 0 bases and the J gene end by 0 bases; junction bases not matched to a gene: 4. The CDR3 contains 16 residues. Looked up from germline, CDR1 is SGHRS and CDR2 is YFSETQ. CDR3 in DNA: TGCGCCAGCAGCTTGGGTTCGGGACAGAGCACAGATACGCAGTATTTT. Translating it yields CASSLGSGQSTDTQYF.

The V and J genes are TRBV14 and TRBJ1-2, with D maybe TRBD1 (5 bases). CDR1 and CDR2 (germline): SGHDN, FVKESK. The CDR3 spans 12 residues. The V end was cut by 2 bases, the J end by 12 bases, with 13 bases between. The chain's CDR3 is CASSQFRGLDTF. The DNA for the CDR3 is TGTGCCAGCAGCCAATTTAGGGGACTAGACACCTTC.

The V gene is TRBV9, the J gene TRBJ2-3; TRBD2 matches at 9 bases. From germline, CDR1 is SGDLS and CDR2 YYNGEE. After removal of 3 bases from V and 2 bases from J, the junction contained 7 bases not matched to a gene. The CDR3 runs 16 residues. CDR3 sequence: CASSAHPSGVTDTQYF. The CDR3 bases are TGTGCCAGCAGCGCCCACCCTAGCGGGGTCACAGATACGCAGTATTTT. Together with reference TRBV9 and TRBJ2-3, the CDR3 gives the full variable domain: DSGVTQTPKHLITATGQRVTLRCSPRSGDLSVYWYQQSLDQGLQFLIQYYNGEERAKGNILERFSAQQFPDLHSELNLSSLELGDSALYFCASSAHPSGVTDTQYFGPGTRLTVL.

This clone was detected ten times or more. This rearrangement joins TRBV4-2 to TRBJ2-1, with 8 positions matching TRBD2. The length of the CDR3 is 16 residues. J gave up 7 bases and V 0 bases, and 8 bases lay outside the gene matches. Per germline, CDR1 LGHNA and CDR2 YNFKEQ. This chain's CDR3 is CASSQESRTSRNEQFF. CDR3 bases: TGTGCCAGCAGCCAAGAGAGTAGGACTAGCAGAAATGAGCAGTTCTTC.

The V and J genes are TRBV18 and TRBJ2-3; 10 bases agree with TRBD2. V gave up 6 bases and J gave up 4 bases; unmatched junction bases: 10. The V gene's germline CDR1 is KGHSH and CDR2 LQKENI. The CDR3 totals 16 residues. The CDR3 reads CASSPSSGGLADTQYF. CDR3 nucleotides: TGTGCCAGCTCCCCATCTAGCGGGGGACTGGCAGATACGCAGTATTTT.

There are a few counts of this clone. This chain connects TRBV2 to TRBJ1-2; weak D call: TRBD1 (6 bases). Germline CDR1 reads SNHLY; CDR2 reads FYNNEI. The CDR3 runs 15 residues. Trimming took off 6 bases at V and 4 bases at J, with 18 bases between the two ends. The CDR3 loop reads CASRREGGPAYGYTF. The CDR3 nucleotides read TGTGCCAGCAGGCGGGAGGGGGGACCGGCCTATGGCTACACCTTC.

This chain uses TRBV19 with TRBJ1-2, with a possible D match to TRBD1 (5 bases). This CDR3 contains 13 residues. CDR1 and CDR2 (germline): LNHDA, SQIVND (reference sequence). Between the trimmed V and J ends, which lost 5 bases and 8 bases, there was a span of 15 bases. CDR3 amino acids: CASSPRRQFGYTF. CDR3 nucleotide sequence: TGTGCCAGTAGTCCCCGTCGACAGTTCGGCTACACCTTC.

This rearrangement joins TRBV7-2 to TRBJ2-3, with TRBD1 as a possible D gene (6 bases). Germline V gene sequence: CDR1 SGHTA, CDR2 FQGNSA. Trimming stripped 4 bases from V and 2 bases from J, with 10 bases between. The CDR3 totals 14 residues. CDR3 region: CASSSGHNTDTQYF. CDR3 sequence (DNA): TGTGCCAGCAGCTCGGGACACAACACAGATACGCAGTATTTT.

This clone appeared a few times. The rearrangement joins TRBV6-5 to TRBJ1-5, with a weak D call TRBD1 (5 bases). Germline V gene data show CDR1 as MNHEY and CDR2 as SVGAGI. The V and J ends lost 6 bases and 5 bases respectively, with 11 bases between them. This CDR3 comprises 13 residues. CDR3 sequence: CASRSGGDQPQHF. CDR3 in DNA: TGTGCCAGCAGGTCCGGGGGGGATCAGCCCCAGCATTTT.

The genes are TRBV2 and TRBJ1-1, with TRBD1 identical over 10 bases. With V trimmed by 4 bases and J by 4 bases, 3 bases remained unmatched. In germline, CDR1 is SNHLY, CDR2 FYNNEI. This CDR3 is 14 amino acids long. The chain's CDR3 is CASSATGGFTEAFF. The CDR3, as DNA: TGTGCCAGCAGTGCGACAGGGGGCTTCACTGAAGCTTTCTTT.

This clone appeared once. The chain recombines TRBV5-1 with TRBJ2-5, with a tentative D call TRBD2 (5 bases). Germline lookup yields CDR1 SGHRS and CDR2 YFSETQ. This CDR3 is 15 amino acids long. V was shortened by 0 bases and J by 2 bases, with 11 bases between the two germline ends. The CDR3 spells CASSLGLSGQETQYF. CDR3 sequence (DNA): TGCGCCAGCAGCTTGGGACTATCCGGGCAAGAGACCCAGTACTTC.

This clone was observed a single time. This same CDR3 is encoded by further DNA sequences in the sample. The gene calls are TRBV5-1 and TRBJ2-7; TRBD2 matches 9 bases. The CDR3 spans 14 residues. Germline values: CDR1 SGHRS, CDR2 YFSETQ. Trimming cost V 0 bases and J 4 bases; bases outside gene matches: 2. The DNA for the CDR3 is TGCGCCAGCAGCTTGGAAGCGGGGGGTTACGAGCAGTACTTC. This sequence encodes CASSLEAGGYEQYF.

CDR3 loop: CASSPPSRVSYNEQFF. The CDR3, as DNA: TGTGCCAGCTCACCCCCCAGCCGGGTGTCCTACAATGAGCAGTTCTTC. V gene TRBV18 combines with J gene TRBJ2-1, with no clear D. CDR1 is KGHSH, CDR2 LQKENI, per germline. The CDR3 length is 16 residues. V was shortened by 3 bases and J by 1 base, with 13 bases between the two germline ends.

The V gene is TRBV6-1, the J gene TRBJ2-3; D unclear. Germline V CDR1 and CDR2: MNHNS, SASEGT. The V gene lost 5 bases and the J gene lost 4 bases, with 13 bases spanning the gap. This CDR3 is built from 14 residues. The DNA of the CDR3 is TGTGCCAGCAGTACCCTAAAGATCCCAGATACGCAGTATTTT. Amino acids: CASSTLKIPDTQYF.

This chain uses TRBV29-1 with TRBJ2-1; the D gene is possibly TRBD1 (6 bases). Germline lookup yields CDR1 SQVTM and CDR2 ANQGSEA. This CDR3 has 14 amino acids. V lost 5 bases and J 4 bases, leaving 15 bases between the germline ends. CDR3 coding DNA: TGCAGCGTTACCCCCGGGACAAGTTACAATGAGCAGTTCTTC. Its protein is CSVTPGTSYNEQFF.

The CDR3 reads CASRPISSGANVLTF. The CDR3 coding sequence is TGTGCCAGCAGACCGATCAGCTCTGGGGCCAACGTCCTGACTTTC. The V call is TRBV27, the J call TRBJ2-6; D call uncertain. This CDR3 is 15 amino acids long. CDR1 and CDR2 from the germline V gene are MNHEY and SMNVEV (reference sequence). V was cut by 6 bases and J by 0 bases, with 9 bases left in between.

The J gene is TRBJ1-4, the V gene TRBV4-2; D call uncertain. CDR1 is LGHNA and CDR2 is YNFKEQ in the germline V gene. V was cut by 2 bases and J by 4 bases, with 8 bases left in between. The CDR3 covers 14 residues. In DNA, the CDR3 is TGTGCCAGCAGCCAATCTTGGAGTAATGAAAAACTGTTTTTT. This gives the protein CASSQSWSNEKLFF.

The CDR3 region is CASSLNLLDTIYF. Written as DNA, the CDR3 is TGTGCCAGCAGCTTGAATTTATTAGACACCATATATTTT. The V and J genes are TRBV5-4 and TRBJ1-3; D is uncertain. The ends were cut back, 1 base at V and 8 bases at J, with 10 bases in the middle. The CDR3 has 13 amino acids. Germline CDR1 and CDR2: SGHNT and YYREEE (reference sequence).

The chain carries TRBV5-6 and TRBJ1-2, with D possibly TRBD1 on 6 matching bases. Trimming pared 0 bases from V and 4 bases from J, leaving 16 bases between. CDR3 length equals 16 residues. Germline lookup yields CDR1 SGHDT and CDR2 YYEEEE. The CDR3 loop reads CASSLVRWDTLYGYTF. CDR3 nucleotide sequence: TGTGCCAGCAGCTTGGTACGTTGGGACACCCTCTATGGCTACACCTTC.